This T cell receptor (beta chain) was sequenced during a study of T cell changes during pregnancy in multiple sclerosis. Germline-derived CDR1 and CDR2 are LGHNA and YSLEER. J lost 8 bases, V lost 4 bases, and 6 bases had no gene match. This CDR3 contains 15 residues. The data were produced by immunoSEQ multiplex PCR, yet TCRdb's version contains in-frame clones alone and is incomplete. Seen here are 45,000 to 55,000 clones, 92% observed once, and the top ten hold 0.99%. This sequence originates from a female donor with multiple sclerosis, enrolled in a pregnancy study. The V call is TRBV4-3, the J call TRBJ2-2; 11 bases are a match to TRBD1. The input for sequencing was peripheral blood, taken after pregnancy. CDR3 protein: CASSLGQGVMGELFF. The CDR3 region has the DNA TGCGCCAGCAGCCTGGGACAGGGGGTTATGGGGGAGCTGTTTTTT.